These T cell receptor beta chains were read from a single sample in a study of immune cell composition in non-small cell lung cancer. Profiling relied on immunoSEQ multiplex PCR, and the TCRdb table lists in-frame clones only, not all of them. This table holds 6,000 to 8,500 clones, just under 70% found once. Sequencing input: lung tumor tissue. The source is a human donor with non-small cell lung cancer. Both conserved end residues are part of each CDR3. The D gene is left open where the match is weak. Clone size appears in some rows only: once, few, many, or a class for an expanded clone.

NA	TRBV30	TRBD1	TRBJ1-3	CAWSGRWTGVMDTIYF	TGTGCCTGGAGCGGGCGTTGGACAGGGGTCATGGACACCATATATTTT
NA	TRBV19	NA	TRBJ2-5	CASSNFQETQYF	TGTGCCAGTAGTAACTTCCAAGAGACCCAGTACTTC
NA	TRBV7-2	NA	TRBJ2-4	CASSLGAAKNIQYF	TGTGCCAGCAGCTTGGGGGCCGCCAAAAACATTCAGTACTTC
NA	TRBV30	TRBD2	TRBJ2-1	CAWSKQVLAGGRDEQFF	TGTGCCTGGAGTAAACAAGTGCTAGCGGGGGGGAGGGATGAGCAGTTCTTC
few	TRBV7-9	TRBD2	TRBJ2-7	CASSLAAGTKIVVQYF	TGTGCCAGCAGCTTAGCGGCGGGGACTAAAATTGTGGTGCAGTACTTC
once	TRBV5-1	TRBD2	TRBJ2-5	CASSLAGLASETQYF	TGCGCCAGCAGCTTGGCCGGACTAGCGTCAGAGACCCAGTACTTC
NA	TRBV18	TRBD2	TRBJ2-5	CASSGTSGGQETQYF	TGTGCCAGCTCAGGGACTAGCGGGGGACAAGAGACCCAGTACTTC
NA	TRBV18	NA	TRBJ2-3	CASSPPAGTDTQYF	TGTGCCAGCTCACCACCGGCGGGCACAGATACGCAGTATTTT
NA	TRBV4-1	TRBD1	TRBJ1-1	CASSHGTGILNTEAFF	TGCGCCAGCAGCCATGGGACAGGGATATTGAACACTGAAGCTTTCTTT
NA	TRBV6-5	TRBD2	TRBJ2-5	CATRTSGRGWETQYF	TGTGCCACAAGGACTAGCGGGAGGGGGTGGGAGACCCAGTACTTC
NA	TRBV6-1	TRBD1	TRBJ2-7	CASVRQGVGYEQYF	TGTGCCAGCGTCAGACAGGGAGTAGGCTACGAGCAGTACTTC
once	TRBV27	NA	TRBJ2-3	CASSLFGDTQYF	TGTGCCAGCAGTTTATTCGGGGATACGCAGTATTTT
few	TRBV2	NA	TRBJ2-7	CASRDSSYEQYF	TGTGCCAGCCGGGACTCGTCCTACGAGCAGTACTTC
once	TRBV2	TRBD2	TRBJ2-5	CASVAGEVGTQYF	TGTGCCAGCGTAGCGGGGGAAGTGGGGACCCAGTACTTC
NA	TRBV21-1	NA	TRBJ1-2	CASWFGDGYTF	TGTGCCAGCTGGTTCGGGGATGGCTACACCTTC
NA	TRBV27	NA	TRBJ2-1	CASGSQGRREQFF	TGTGCCTCCGGGTCTCAGGGCCGTCGGGAGCAGTTCTTC
NA	TRBV6-5	TRBD1	TRBJ1-2	CASRRGQGRGYTF	TGTGCCAGCAGACGGGGACAGGGTCGTGGCTACACCTTC
NA	TRBV9	TRBD2	TRBJ2-1	CASSVGGSGLGEQFF	TGTGCCAGCAGCGTTGGCGGGAGTGGTTTGGGTGAGCAGTTCTTC
NA	TRBV19	TRBD1	TRBJ1-2	CASSYRDRAYGYTF	TGTGCCAGTAGTTACCGGGACAGGGCCTATGGCTACACCTTC
few	TRBV10-3	NA	TRBJ1-2	CAISESPGVNYGYTF	TGTGCCATCAGTGAGTCCCCGGGAGTCAACTATGGCTACACCTTC
NA	TRBV6-1	NA	TRBJ1-4	CASSDPGWSKKLFF	TGTGCCAGCAGTGACCCAGGCTGGTCGAAGAAACTGTTTTTT
NA	TRBV27	NA	TRBJ2-2	CASSPLGGSKHRELFF	TGTGCCAGCAGCCCGCTAGGAGGGTCTAAACACCGGGAGCTGTTTTTT
few	TRBV7-9	NA	TRBJ2-1	CASSPTWEQFF	TGTGCCAGCAGCCCCACTTGGGAGCAGTTCTTC
NA	TRBV6-5	NA	TRBJ2-5	CASSSPGRGGVETQYF	TGTGCCAGCAGTTCCCCCGGCAGGGGAGGGGTGGAGACCCAGTACTTC
NA	TRBV18	NA	TRBJ2-2	CASSPIQTGELFF	TGTGCCAGCTCACCAATTCAGACCGGGGAGCTGTTTTTT
NA	TRBV10-2	NA	TRBJ2-1	CASTSLGGGEQFF	TGCGCCAGCACCAGTCTGGGGGGTGGTGAGCAGTTCTTC
medium-sized	TRBV19	TRBD2	TRBJ2-7	CASSIGLRGRAEQYF	TGTGCCAGTAGTATTGGGCTCCGCGGGAGAGCCGAGCAGTACTTC
few	TRBV15	NA	TRBJ2-7	CATSRDRAQTYEQYF	TGTGCCACCAGCAGAGATAGAGCGCAGACCTACGAGCAGTACTTC
NA	TRBV7-9	NA	TRBJ1-4	CASSLGGLANEKLFF	TGTGCCAGCAGCTTAGGGGGGCTGGCTAATGAAAAACTGTTTTTT
NA	TRBV18	TRBD2	TRBJ2-1	CASSPPRTSAYYNEQFF	TGTGCCAGCTCACCCCCCCGGACTAGCGCTTACTACAATGAGCAGTTCTTC
NA	TRBV6-6	NA	TRBJ1-6	CASSYSGGHSPLHF	TGTGCCAGCAGTTACTCGGGAGGCCATTCACCCCTCCACTTT
NA	TRBV6-5	TRBD1	TRBJ2-5	CASSPRDRGKTQYF	TGTGCCAGCAGCCCCCGGGACAGGGGTAAGACCCAGTACTTC
NA	TRBV7-6	TRBD2	TRBJ2-1	CASSLVSRGNEQFF	TGTGCCAGCAGCTTAGTTTCGCGGGGGAATGAGCAGTTCTTC
NA	TRBV7-8	NA	TRBJ2-1	CASSLAGMEQFF	TGTGCCAGCAGCTTGGCGGGGATGGAGCAGTTCTTC
NA	TRBV27	TRBD2	TRBJ2-1	CASSPSGGGAREQFF	TGTGCCAGCAGTCCCTCTGGCGGGGGGGCCCGTGAGCAGTTCTTC
NA	TRBV5-4	TRBD2	TRBJ2-3	CASSLTVTSGADTQYF	TGTGCCAGCAGCTTGACAGTAACTAGCGGGGCCGATACGCAGTATTTT
NA	TRBV4-2	NA	TRBJ2-7	CASSQESVYEQYF	TGTGCCAGCAGCCAAGAATCAGTGTACGAGCAGTACTTC
NA	TRBV13	TRBD1	TRBJ2-3	CASSLGTGGMADTQYF	TGTGCCAGCAGCTTGGGGACAGGGGGCATGGCAGATACGCAGTATTTT
NA	TRBV28	NA	TRBJ2-5	CASSFPLGQAETQYF	TGTGCCAGCAGTTTCCCTCTAGGACAAGCAGAGACCCAGTACTTC
few	TRBV5-8	NA	TRBJ2-5	CASSLGQQMQETQYF	TGTGCCAGCAGCTTGGGACAGCAAATGCAAGAGACCCAGTACTTC
once	TRBV19	NA	TRBJ1-2	CASSKRQHDNYGYTF	TGTGCCAGTAGTAAGCGCCAGCACGATAACTATGGCTACACCTTC
NA	TRBV5-1	TRBD1	TRBJ2-5	CASSFGTGQETQYF	TGCGCCAGCAGCTTCGGGACAGGCCAAGAGACCCAGTACTTC
NA	TRBV6-6	TRBD2	TRBJ2-7	CASRGTSGRPPYEQYF	TGTGCCAGCAGGGGGACTAGCGGGAGGCCGCCCTACGAGCAGTACTTC
NA	TRBV19	TRBD2	TRBJ2-7	CASSMVRENEQYF	TGTGCCAGTAGTATGGTGCGGGAGAACGAGCAGTACTTC
NA	TRBV6-1	TRBD2	TRBJ2-3	CASSEAAGGPDTQYF	TGTGCCAGCAGTGAAGCAGCGGGAGGGCCAGATACGCAGTATTTT
NA	TRBV5-8	NA	TRBJ2-3	CASRGRRNTDTQYF	TGTGCCAGCAGGGGGAGGCGGAACACAGATACGCAGTATTTT
NA	TRBV21-1	NA	TRBJ2-7	CASSVLSYEQYF	TGTGCCAGCAGCGTTCTCTCTTACGAGCAGTACTTC
NA	TRBV11-2	NA	TRBJ1-1	CASSIQLNTEAFF	TGTGCCAGCAGCATACAACTGAACACTGAAGCTTTCTTT
NA	TRBV19	TRBD2	TRBJ2-3	CASSGGTSGTPSTDTQYF	TGTGCCAGTAGTGGGGGGACTAGCGGGACCCCTAGCACAGATACGCAGTATTTT
NA	TRBV14	TRBD2	TRBJ2-7	CASSQGLAGVSYEQYF	TGTGCCAGCAGCCAGGGACTAGCGGGAGTCTCCTACGAGCAGTACTTC
NA	TRBV6-5	TRBD2	TRBJ2-2	CASSYALAGGTGELFF	TGTGCCAGCAGTTACGCACTAGCGGGGGGAACCGGGGAGCTGTTTTTT